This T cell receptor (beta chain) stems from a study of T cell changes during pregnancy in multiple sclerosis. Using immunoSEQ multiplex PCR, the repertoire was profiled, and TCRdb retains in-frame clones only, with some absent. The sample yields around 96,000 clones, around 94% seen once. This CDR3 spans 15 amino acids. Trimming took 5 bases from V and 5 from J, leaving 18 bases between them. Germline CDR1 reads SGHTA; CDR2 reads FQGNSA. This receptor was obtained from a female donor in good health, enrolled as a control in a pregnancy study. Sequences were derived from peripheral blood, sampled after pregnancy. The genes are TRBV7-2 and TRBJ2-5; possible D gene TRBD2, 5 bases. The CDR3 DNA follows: TGTGCCAGCAGCCCAAGCGGCCCTTTGTGGGAGACCCAGTACTTC. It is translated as CASSPSGPLWETQYF.